This TCR beta chain comes out of a study of T-cell memory formation after mild COVID-19. A single record per CDR3 protein comes from TCRdb applying MiXCR to the 5' RACE reads. The sample shows more than 80,000 distinct CDR3 sequences, 9.5% to 15% of them seen only once. The CDR3 is 13 amino acids. Per germline, CDR1 SEHNR and CDR2 FQNEAQ (reference sequence). Regarding this clonotype: Sequence at one end of the junction differs from germline and may be a read error.

This sequence joins TRBV7-9 and TRBJ2-7, with a tentative D call TRBD1 (5 bases). Sequenced sample: PBMCs or a T cell subset sorted from them (not recorded which). The source is an adult woman who had mild COVID-19 (a few samples of this study predate the infection). Cell type and time point are not known. The CDR3 here is CASSGAHSNEQYF. The CDR3 bases are TGTGCCAGCAGCGGGGCCCACTCCAACGAGCAGTACTTC.